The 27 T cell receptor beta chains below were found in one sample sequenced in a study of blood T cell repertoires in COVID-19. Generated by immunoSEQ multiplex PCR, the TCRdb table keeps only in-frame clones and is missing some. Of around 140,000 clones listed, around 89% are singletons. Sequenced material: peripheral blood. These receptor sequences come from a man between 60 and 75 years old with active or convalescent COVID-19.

The CDR3 DNA sequence: TGTGCCAGCATACAGGTGAACACTGAAGCTTTCTTT. Translation gives CASIQVNTEAFF. The gene calls are TRBV28 and TRBJ1-1; possible D gene TRBD1, 5 bases. Germline values: CDR1 MDHEN, CDR2 SYDVKM. The CDR3 covers 12 residues. V was clipped by 7 bases and J by 0 bases, with 6 bases between them.

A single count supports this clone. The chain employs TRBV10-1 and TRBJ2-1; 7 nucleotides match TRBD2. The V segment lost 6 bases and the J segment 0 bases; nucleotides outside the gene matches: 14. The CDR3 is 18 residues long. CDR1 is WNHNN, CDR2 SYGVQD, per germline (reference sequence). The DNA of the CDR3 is TGCGCCAGCAGCCCCGGACTAGACCTAAAGATCTCCTACAATGAGCAGTTCTTC. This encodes CASSPGLDLKISYNEQFF.

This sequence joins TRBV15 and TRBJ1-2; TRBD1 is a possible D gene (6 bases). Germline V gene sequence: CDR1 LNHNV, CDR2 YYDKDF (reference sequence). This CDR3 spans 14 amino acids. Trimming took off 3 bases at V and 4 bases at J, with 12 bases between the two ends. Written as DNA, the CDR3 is TGTGCCACCAGCAGTGAACAGGGCCGCTATGGCTACACCTTC. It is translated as CATSSEQGRYGYTF.

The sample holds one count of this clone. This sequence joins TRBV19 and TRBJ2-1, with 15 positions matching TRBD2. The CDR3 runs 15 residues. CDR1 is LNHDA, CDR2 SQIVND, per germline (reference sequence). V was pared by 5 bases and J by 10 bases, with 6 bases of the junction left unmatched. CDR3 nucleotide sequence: TGTGCCAGTAGTCCCCCGGGACTAGCGGGAGGAGAGCAGTTCTTC. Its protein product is CASSPPGLAGGEQFF.

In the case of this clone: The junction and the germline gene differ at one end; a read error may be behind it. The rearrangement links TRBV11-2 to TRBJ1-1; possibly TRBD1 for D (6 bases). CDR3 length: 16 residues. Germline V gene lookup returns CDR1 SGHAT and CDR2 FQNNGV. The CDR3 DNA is TGTGCCAGCAGATTAGGACAGCCAGGATCCGGAACTGAAGCTTTCTTT. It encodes CASRLGQPGSGTEAFF.

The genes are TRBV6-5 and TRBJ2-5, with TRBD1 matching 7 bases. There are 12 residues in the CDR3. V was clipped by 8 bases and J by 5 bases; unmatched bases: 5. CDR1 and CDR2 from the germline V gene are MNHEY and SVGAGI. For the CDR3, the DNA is TGTGCCAGCCGAGGGGGCGGGGAGACCCAGTACTTC. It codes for CASRGGGETQYF.

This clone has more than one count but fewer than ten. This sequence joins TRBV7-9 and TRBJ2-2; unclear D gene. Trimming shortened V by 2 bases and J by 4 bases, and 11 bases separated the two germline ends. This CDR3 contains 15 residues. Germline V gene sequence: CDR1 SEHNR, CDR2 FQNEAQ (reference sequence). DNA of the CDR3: TGTGCCAGCAGCTTAAGCGCCCCATTCACCGGGGAGCTGTTTTTT. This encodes CASSLSAPFTGELFF.

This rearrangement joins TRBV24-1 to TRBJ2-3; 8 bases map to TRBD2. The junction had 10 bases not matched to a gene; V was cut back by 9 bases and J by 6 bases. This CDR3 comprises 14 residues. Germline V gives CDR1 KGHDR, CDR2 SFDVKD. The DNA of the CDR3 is TGTGCCACCGGGGAGCGGGGGATTGGGGATACGCAGTATTTT. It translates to CATGERGIGDTQYF.

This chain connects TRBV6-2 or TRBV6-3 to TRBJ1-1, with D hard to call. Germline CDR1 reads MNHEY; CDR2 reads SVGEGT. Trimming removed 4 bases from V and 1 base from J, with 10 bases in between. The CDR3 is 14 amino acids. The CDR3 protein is CASSFGGPNTEAFF. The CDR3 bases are TGTGCCAGCAGTTTTGGAGGGCCGAACACTGAAGCTTTCTTT.

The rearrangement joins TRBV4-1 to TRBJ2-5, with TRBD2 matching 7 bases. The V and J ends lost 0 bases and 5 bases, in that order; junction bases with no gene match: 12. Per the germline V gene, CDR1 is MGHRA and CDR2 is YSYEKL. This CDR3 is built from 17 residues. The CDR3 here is CASSQDGRGGGRETQYF. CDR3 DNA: TGCGCCAGCAGCCAAGATGGCCGTGGCGGGGGTCGTGAGACCCAGTACTTC.

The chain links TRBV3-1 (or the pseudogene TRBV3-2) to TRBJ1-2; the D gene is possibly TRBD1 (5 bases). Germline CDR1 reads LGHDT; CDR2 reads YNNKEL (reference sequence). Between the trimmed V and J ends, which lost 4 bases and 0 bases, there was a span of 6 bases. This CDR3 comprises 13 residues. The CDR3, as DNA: TGTGCCAGCAGCCGGGGGGCTAACTATGGCTACACCTTC. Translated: CASSRGANYGYTF.

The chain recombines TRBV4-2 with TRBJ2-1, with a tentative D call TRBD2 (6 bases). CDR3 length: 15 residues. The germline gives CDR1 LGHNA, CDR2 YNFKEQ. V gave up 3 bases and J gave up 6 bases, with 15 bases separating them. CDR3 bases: TGTGCCAGCAGCCAGGGACTTGTAGTAGGCAATGAGCAGTTCTTC. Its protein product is CASSQGLVVGNEQFF.

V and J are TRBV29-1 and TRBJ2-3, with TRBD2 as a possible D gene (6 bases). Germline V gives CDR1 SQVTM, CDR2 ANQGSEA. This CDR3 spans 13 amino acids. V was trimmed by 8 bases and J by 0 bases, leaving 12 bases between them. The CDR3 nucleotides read TGCAGCACCCAAGGGACTAGCACAGATACGCAGTATTTT. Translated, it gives CSTQGTSTDTQYF.

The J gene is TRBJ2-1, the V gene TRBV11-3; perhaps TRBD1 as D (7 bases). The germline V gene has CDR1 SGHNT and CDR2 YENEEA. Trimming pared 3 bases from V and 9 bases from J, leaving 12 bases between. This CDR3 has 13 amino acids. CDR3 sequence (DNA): TGTGCCAGCAGCTTTGGAGGGGGCGCTGAGCAGTTCTTC. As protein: CASSFGGGAEQFF.

The DNA of the CDR3 is TGTGCCAGCAGTTTACTAGCGGGGGCCAATGAGCAGTTCTTC. It is translated as CASSLLAGANEQFF. This chain joins TRBV27 and TRBJ2-1, with 10 bases matching TRBD2. The CDR3 totals 14 residues. V lost 2 bases to trimming and J lost 6 bases; unmatched junction nucleotides: 1. CDR1 MNHEY and CDR2 SMNVEV come from the germline V gene (reference sequence).

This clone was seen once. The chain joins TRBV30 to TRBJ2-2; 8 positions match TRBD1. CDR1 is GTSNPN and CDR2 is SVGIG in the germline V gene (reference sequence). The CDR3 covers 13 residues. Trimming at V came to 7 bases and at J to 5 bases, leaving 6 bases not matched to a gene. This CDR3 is CASPTGVTGELFF. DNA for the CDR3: TGTGCCTCCCCGACAGGGGTTACCGGGGAGCTGTTTTTT.

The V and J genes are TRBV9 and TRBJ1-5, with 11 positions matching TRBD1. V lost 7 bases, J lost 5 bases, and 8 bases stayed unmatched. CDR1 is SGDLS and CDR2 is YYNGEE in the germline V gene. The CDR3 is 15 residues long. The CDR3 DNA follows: TGTGCCAGCCCGGACAGGGGGCTTGTGGATCAGCCCCAGCATTTT. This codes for CASPDRGLVDQPQHF.

CDR3 sequence reads: CSATTSAGSYEQYF. The DNA for the CDR3 is TGCAGCGCCACGACTAGCGCGGGCTCCTACGAGCAGTACTTC. J is TRBJ2-7 and V is TRBV29-1, with 8 bases lining up with TRBD2. This CDR3 has 14 amino acids. V was clipped by 7 bases and J by 0 bases; unmatched bases: 8. Germline V gives CDR1 SQVTM, CDR2 ANQGSEA.

In DNA form, the CDR3 reads TGTGCCAGCAGCCTGAAGAGAAAGGGGGCTTTCTTT. Translating it yields CASSLKRKGAFF. The chain joins TRBV27 to TRBJ1-1; tentative D call: TRBD1 (5 bases). Germline CDR1 MNHEY, CDR2 SMNVEV (reference sequence). This CDR3 region has 12 residues. The ends were cut back, 6 bases at V and 11 bases at J, with 16 bases in the middle.

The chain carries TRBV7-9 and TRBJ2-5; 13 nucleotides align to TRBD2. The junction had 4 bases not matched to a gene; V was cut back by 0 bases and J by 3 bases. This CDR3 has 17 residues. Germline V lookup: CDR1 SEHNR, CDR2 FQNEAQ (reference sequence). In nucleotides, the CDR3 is TGTGCCAGCAGCTTAGCCCAGGGACTAGCGGGAAAAGAGACCCAGTACTTC. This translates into CASSLAQGLAGKETQYF.

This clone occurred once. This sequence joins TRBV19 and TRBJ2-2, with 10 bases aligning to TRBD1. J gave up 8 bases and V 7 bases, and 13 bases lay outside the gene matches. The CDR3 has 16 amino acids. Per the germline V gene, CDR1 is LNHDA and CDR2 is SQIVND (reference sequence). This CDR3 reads CASTDRGQRAAGELFF. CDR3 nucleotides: TGTGCCAGTACCGACAGGGGGCAGCGGGCAGCAGGGGAGCTGTTTTTT. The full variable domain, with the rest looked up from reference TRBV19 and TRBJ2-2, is DGGITQSPKYLFRKEGQNVTLSCEQNLNHDAMYWYRQDPGQGLRLIYYSQIVNDFQKGDIAEGYSVSREKKESFPLTVTSAQKNPTAFYLCASTDRGQRAAGELFFGEGSRLTVL.

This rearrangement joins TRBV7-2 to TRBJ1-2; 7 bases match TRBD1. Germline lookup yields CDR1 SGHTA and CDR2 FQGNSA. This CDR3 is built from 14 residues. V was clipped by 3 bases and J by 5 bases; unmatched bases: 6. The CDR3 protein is CASSFEDRLYGYTF. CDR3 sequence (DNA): TGTGCCAGCAGCTTCGAGGACAGGCTTTATGGCTACACCTTC. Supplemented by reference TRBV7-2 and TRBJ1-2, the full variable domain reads GAGVSQSPSNKVTEKGKDVELRCDPISGHTALYWYRQSLGQGLEFLIYFQGNSAPDKSGLPSDRFSAERTGGSVSTLTIQRTQQEDSAVYLCASSFEDRLYGYTFGSGTRLTVV.

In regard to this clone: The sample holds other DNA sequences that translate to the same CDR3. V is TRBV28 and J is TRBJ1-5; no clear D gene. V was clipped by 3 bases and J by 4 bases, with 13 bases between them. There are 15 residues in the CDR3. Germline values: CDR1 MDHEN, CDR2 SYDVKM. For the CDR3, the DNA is TGTGCCAGCAGTTTCGGAGGTCACCTTAATCAGCCCCAGCATTTT. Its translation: CASSFGGHLNQPQHF.

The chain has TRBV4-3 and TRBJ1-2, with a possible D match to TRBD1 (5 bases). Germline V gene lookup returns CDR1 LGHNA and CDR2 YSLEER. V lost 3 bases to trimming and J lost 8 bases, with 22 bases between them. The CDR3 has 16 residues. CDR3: CASSHLPVGQGGGYTF. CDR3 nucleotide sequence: TGCGCCAGCAGCCACCTTCCTGTTGGTCAGGGAGGCGGCTACACCTTC.

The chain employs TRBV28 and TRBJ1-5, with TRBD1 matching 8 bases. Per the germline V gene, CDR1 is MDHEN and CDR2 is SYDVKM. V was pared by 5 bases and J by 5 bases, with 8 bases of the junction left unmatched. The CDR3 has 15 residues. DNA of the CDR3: TGTGCCAGCAGTCCCTCTCAGGGGGCACATCAGCCCCAGCATTTT. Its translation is CASSPSQGAHQPQHF.

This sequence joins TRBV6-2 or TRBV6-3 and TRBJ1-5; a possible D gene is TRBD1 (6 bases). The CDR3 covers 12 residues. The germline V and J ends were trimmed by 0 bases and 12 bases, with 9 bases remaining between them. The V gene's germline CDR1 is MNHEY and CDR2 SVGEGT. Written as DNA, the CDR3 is TGTGCCAGCAGTTACTCGGGGGCGGGCCAGCATTTT. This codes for CASSYSGAGQHF.

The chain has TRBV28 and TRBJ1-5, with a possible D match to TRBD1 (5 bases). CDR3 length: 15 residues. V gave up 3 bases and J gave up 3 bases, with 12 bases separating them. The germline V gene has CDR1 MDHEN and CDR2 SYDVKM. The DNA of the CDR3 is TGTGCCAGCAGTTTTTCGGGGGGACTCAATCAGCCCCAGCATTTT. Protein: CASSFSGGLNQPQHF.